The present T cell receptor (beta chain) was sequenced within a study of T-cell memory formation after mild COVID-19. TCRalpha and TCRbeta libraries used 5'RACE with constant-segment primers and UMIs. MiXCR was run by TCRdb on the 5' RACE reads, yielding one entry per CDR3 protein. In the table there are approximately 170,000 distinct CDR3 sequences, under 15% of which are singletons. The J segment lost 5 bases and the V segment lost 7 bases, leaving 12 bases of the junction unmatched. This CDR3 contains 15 residues. Sequenced sample: PBMCs or a T cell subset sorted from them (not recorded which). The sequence was collected from a man between 18 and 29 years old who had mild COVID-19 (a few samples of this study predate the infection). Cell type and time point are not known. V is TRBV12-3 or TRBV12-4 and J is TRBJ2-5, with TRBD1 matching 8 bases. The CDR3 sequence: CASTPPGTGGETQYF. The CDR3 region has the DNA TGTGCCAGCACTCCCCCCGGGACAGGTGGGGAGACCCAGTACTTC.